The 10 T cell receptor beta chains given below trace back to one sample, sequenced in a study of cytomegalovirus exposure and HLA in healthy donors. PCR involved 60 Vbeta and 13 Jbeta primers. Sequencing was performed with immunoSEQ multiplex PCR; in TCRdb, only in-frame clones are kept and a portion is missing. The table has over 100,000 clones, roughly 71% seen once. What was sequenced was PBMCs. All receptors derive from a woman in her forties in good health and CMV-seronegative.

The chain uses TRBV7-6 and TRBJ2-3; D unresolved. The CDR3 has 16 amino acids. Trimming left V 4 bases short and J 0 bases short, with 14 bases between. Germline V CDR1 and CDR2: SGHVS, FNYEAQ. The chain's CDR3 is CASSSNPRRSTDTQYF. The CDR3 nucleotides are TGTGCCAGCAGCTCGAATCCCCGTCGGAGCACAGATACGCAGTATTTT.

J is TRBJ2-7 and V is TRBV28; D ambiguous. The CDR3 totals 12 residues. V lost 1 base and J lost 3, with 4 bases in between. Germline V gene sequence: CDR1 MDHEN, CDR2 SYDVKM. The CDR3 here is CASSLLVYEQYF. The CDR3, as DNA: TGTGCCAGCAGTTTATTAGTCTACGAGCAGTACTTC.

The chain has TRBV5-1 and TRBJ2-2; 11 nucleotides match TRBD2. V was clipped by 0 bases and J by 6 bases; unmatched bases: 4. This CDR3 spans 16 amino acids. Germline CDR1 is SGHRS and CDR2 is YFSETQ. The CDR3 region has the DNA TGCGCCAGCAGCTTGGCTAGCGGGGGGCCCCCCGGGGAGCTGTTTTTT. It translates to CASSLASGGPPGELFF.

This clone has at least ten counts. The chain uses TRBV19 and TRBJ1-1, with 9 positions matching TRBD1. V dropped 1 base and J dropped 3; count of bases not matched to a gene: 0. The CDR3 covers 14 residues. Per the germline V gene, CDR1 is LNHDA and CDR2 is SQIVND (reference sequence). CDR3: CASSIGQGDTEAFF. Here the CDR3 DNA reads TGTGCCAGTAGTATAGGACAGGGGGACACTGAAGCTTTCTTT.

The rearrangement links TRBV30 to TRBJ2-1, with D maybe TRBD2 (5 bases). Germline CDR1 reads GTSNPN; CDR2 reads SVGIG (reference sequence). The V and J ends lost 7 bases and 8 bases respectively, with 21 bases between them. The CDR3 has 14 amino acids. The CDR3 DNA is TGTGCCTCGGGATATCTGGAGCTAGGCTATGAGCAGTTCTTC. Translated, it gives CASGYLELGYEQFF.

The rearrangement links TRBV7-6 to TRBJ1-1; 9 bases fit TRBD1. Germline V lookup: CDR1 SGHVS, CDR2 FNYEAQ. The CDR3 is 17 amino acids. V dropped 4 bases and J dropped 4; count of bases not matched to a gene: 13. The CDR3 reads CASSSLSGQGLSTEAFF. The CDR3 DNA reads as TGTGCCAGCAGCTCCTTATCGGGACAGGGCCTGAGCACTGAAGCTTTCTTT.

This rearrangement joins TRBV7-6 to TRBJ1-1, with D tentatively TRBD1 (6 bases). The CDR3 loop spans 14 amino acids. Germline V gives CDR1 SGHVS, CDR2 FNYEAQ. The V end lost 4 bases, the J end lost 6 bases, and 15 bases lay between the germline ends. CDR3 coding DNA: TGTGCCAGCAGCTCATTGACAGGAAGCGCTGAAGCTTTCTTT. Amino acid sequence: CASSSLTGSAEAFF.

The chain recombines TRBV2 with TRBJ2-3, with D hard to call. CDR1 is SNHLY, CDR2 FYNNEI, per germline. This CDR3 has 12 residues. V lost 5 bases and J 2 bases, leaving 5 bases between the germline ends. The CDR3, as DNA: TGTGCCAGCAGTCCCTTCACAGATACGCAGTATTTT. Translation: CASSPFTDTQYF.

The chain uses TRBV19 and TRBJ2-7; possibly TRBD1 for D (6 bases). V was trimmed by 7 bases and J by 0 bases, leaving 16 bases between them. This CDR3 has 15 residues. Germline CDR1 LNHDA, CDR2 SQIVND (reference sequence). This CDR3 reads CASTQGPGSSYEQYF. CDR3 in DNA: TGTGCCAGTACCCAGGGGCCAGGGAGCTCCTACGAGCAGTACTTC.

The chain recombines TRBV7-3 with TRBJ1-1; possible D gene TRBD1, 6 bases. Per germline, CDR1 SGHTA and CDR2 FQGTGA. V was cut by 5 bases and J by 8 bases, with 15 bases left in between. This CDR3 spans 13 amino acids. CDR3 sequence (DNA): TGTGCCAGCAGCATAATTACAGGGAAGGAAGCTTTCTTT. This encodes CASSIITGKEAFF. The complete variable domain, with remaining parts taken from reference TRBV7-3 and TRBJ1-1, reads GAGVSQTPSNKVTEKGKYVELRCDPISGHTALYWYRQSLGQGPEFLIYFQGTGAADDSGLPNDRFFAVRPEGSVSTLKIQRTERGDSAVYLCASSIITGKEAFFGQGTRLTVV.